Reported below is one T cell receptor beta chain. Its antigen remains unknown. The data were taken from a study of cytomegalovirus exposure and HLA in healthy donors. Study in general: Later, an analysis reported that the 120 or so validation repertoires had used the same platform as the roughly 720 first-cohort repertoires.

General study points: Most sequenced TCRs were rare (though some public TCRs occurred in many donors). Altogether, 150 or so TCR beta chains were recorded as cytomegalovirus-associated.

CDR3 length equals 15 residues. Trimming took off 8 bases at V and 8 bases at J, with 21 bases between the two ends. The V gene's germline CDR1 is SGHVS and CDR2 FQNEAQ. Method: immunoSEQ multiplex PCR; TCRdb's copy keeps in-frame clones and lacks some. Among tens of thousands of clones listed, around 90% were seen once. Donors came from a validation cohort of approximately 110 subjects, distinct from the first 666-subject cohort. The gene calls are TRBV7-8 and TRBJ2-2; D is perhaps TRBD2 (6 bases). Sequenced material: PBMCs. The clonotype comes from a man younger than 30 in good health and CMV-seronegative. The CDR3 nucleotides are TGTGCCAGCCGTCTTTTGCTGGGACTTGGGGGGGAGCTGTTTTTT. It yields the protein CASRLLLGLGGELFF.